These 32 T cell receptor beta chains share one sample of origin, sequenced in a study of T cell responses to AZD1222 COVID-19 vaccine. Generated by immunoSEQ multiplex PCR, the TCRdb table keeps only in-frame clones and is missing some. Of 150,000 or so clones listed, 70% to 90% were seen once; the top ten hold roughly 4.7%. Sequencing was performed on peripheral blood, taken on day 0 of AZD1222 vaccination. These receptors all stem from an adult in good health.

Only one count was recorded for this clone. The rearrangement uses TRBV2 and TRBJ1-1, with no clear D. Germline V lookup: CDR1 SNHLY, CDR2 FYNNEI. Trimming pared 6 bases from V and 0 bases from J, leaving 5 bases between. The CDR3 runs to 12 residues. For the CDR3, the DNA is TGTGCCAGCAGGGCCATGAACACTGAAGCTTTCTTT. Translating it yields CASRAMNTEAFF.

The chain employs TRBV7-2 and TRBJ2-3; tentative D call: TRBD2 (5 bases). Germline CDR1 is SGHTA and CDR2 is FQGNSA. The CDR3 extends over 13 amino acids. Trimming cost V 6 bases and J 6 bases, with 13 bases left between them. The chain's CDR3 is CASRAGARDTQYF. CDR3 bases: TGTGCCAGCAGGGCGGGTGCACGGGATACGCAGTATTTT. Together with reference TRBV7-2 and TRBJ2-3, the CDR3 gives the full variable domain: GAGVSQSPSNKVTEKGKDVELRCDPISGHTALYWYRQSLGQGLEFLIYFQGNSAPDKSGLPSDRFSAERTGGSVSTLTIQRTQQEDSAVYLCASRAGARDTQYFGPGTRLTVL.

The rearrangement joins TRBV2 to TRBJ2-1; the match to TRBD2 covers 8 bases. V lost 11 bases and J lost 5; bases outside the gene matches: 20. The CDR3 has 17 residues. The germline CDR1 and CDR2 sequences are SNHLY and FYNNEI. The CDR3: CAGQRAASGSPHNEQFF. The CDR3 nucleotides are TGTGCCGGTCAACGGGCCGCGAGCGGGAGTCCCCACAATGAGCAGTTCTTC.

By its share, this clone is medium-sized. This chain links TRBV4-3 with TRBJ2-1; D may correspond to TRBD1 or TRBD2 (6 bases each). Per the germline V gene, CDR1 is LGHNA and CDR2 is YSLEER. V shed 0 bases and J shed 4 bases, with 13 bases lying between them. The length of the CDR3 is 16 residues. The CDR3 DNA sequence: TGCGCCAGCAGCCAAGATGTCCCGGGGGCTTACAATGAGCAGTTCTTC. As protein: CASSQDVPGAYNEQFF.

The gene calls are TRBV3-1 (or the pseudogene TRBV3-2) and TRBJ2-7; 8 positions agree with TRBD2. The germline gives CDR1 LGHDT, CDR2 YNNKEL (reference sequence). Unmatched junction bases numbered 5, after V lost 3 bases and J lost 4 bases. The CDR3 loop spans 14 amino acids. As DNA, the CDR3 is TGTGCCAGCAGCCAGGGGAGCGGGGGATACGAGCAGTACTTC. Amino acid sequence: CASSQGSGGYEQYF.

The V and J genes are TRBV28 and TRBJ1-4; 11 bases agree with TRBD1. V was clipped by 4 bases and J by 6 bases; unmatched bases: 4. The length of the CDR3 is 15 residues. Germline V gives CDR1 MDHEN, CDR2 SYDVKM. The CDR3 spells CASSSPGQGDEKLFF. The DNA of the CDR3 is TGTGCCAGCAGTTCTCCGGGACAGGGGGATGAAAAACTGTTTTTT.

This chain connects TRBV20-1 to TRBJ2-1, with a weak D call TRBD1 (6 bases). Trimming stripped 6 bases from V and 10 bases from J, with 13 bases between. CDR1 and CDR2 from the germline V gene are DFQATT and SNEGSKA (reference sequence). The CDR3 has 11 residues. Here the CDR3 reads CSAQGRREQFF. CDR3 coding DNA: TGCAGTGCACAGGGAAGGCGGGAGCAGTTCTTC.

In the case of this clone: Other DNA variants within this sample encode the same CDR3. This sequence joins TRBV10-3 and TRBJ2-5; D uncertain. V lost 2 bases and J lost 2, with 3 bases in between. The germline CDR1 and CDR2 sequences are ENHRY and SYGVKD. This CDR3 is 12 amino acids long. The CDR3 is CAISERQETQYF. Written as DNA, the CDR3 is TGTGCCATCAGTGAGAGGCAAGAGACCCAGTACTTC.

V usage is TRBV5-1 and J usage is TRBJ2-7, with 9 positions matching TRBD2. This CDR3 has 16 amino acids. Germline lookup yields CDR1 SGHRS and CDR2 YFSETQ. V trimming: 0 bases; J trimming: 0 bases; junction bases outside the gene matches: 4. The CDR3 loop reads CASSLGLADDSYEQYF. CDR3 DNA: TGCGCCAGCAGCTTGGGACTAGCGGATGACTCCTACGAGCAGTACTTC.

CDR3 DNA sequence: TGTGCCAGCAGCTTTTATAGCGGGAGCACCGGGGAGCTGTTTTTT. Its protein is CASSFYSGSTGELFF. The chain is built from TRBV5-4 and TRBJ2-2, with 9 bases lining up with TRBD2. The CDR3 has 15 amino acids. Per the germline V gene, CDR1 is SGHNT and CDR2 is YYREEE (reference sequence). J gave up 4 bases and V 2 bases, and 3 bases lay outside the gene matches.

This clone was found once. The V call is TRBV5-4, the J call TRBJ1-3; TRBD1 is a possible D gene (6 bases). This CDR3 spans 16 amino acids. Germline V CDR1 and CDR2: SGHNT, YYREEE (reference sequence). V was trimmed by 4 bases and J by 0 bases, leaving 14 bases between them. Here the CDR3 DNA reads TGTGCCAGCAGCATAACCAGGGGTGGCTCTGGAAACACCATATATTTT. It codes for CASSITRGGSGNTIYF.

A note on this clone: The junction and the germline gene differ at one end; a read error may be behind it. The rearrangement joins TRBV2 to TRBJ2-7; 7 bases match TRBD1. This CDR3 has 16 amino acids. Germline CDR1 and CDR2: SNHLY and FYNNEI. CDR3 sequence (DNA): TGTGCCAGCAGTGGCGACAGGGATCCCCTCTCCGACGAGCAGTACTTC. Amino acids: CASSGDRDPLSDEQYF.

The J gene is TRBJ1-2, the V gene TRBV5-6; no clear D. This CDR3 has 13 amino acids. V gave up 6 bases and J gave up 4 bases, with 13 bases separating them. CDR1 is SGHDT and CDR2 is YYEEEE in the germline V gene. The CDR3 sequence is CASTAGAGYGYTF. CDR3 in DNA: TGTGCCAGCACCGCGGGCGCGGGCTATGGCTACACCTTC.

The chain combines TRBV5-1 with TRBJ2-3; possibly TRBD1 for D (6 bases). V was pared by 3 bases and J by 5 bases, with 13 bases between. This CDR3 is 14 amino acids long. Per germline, CDR1 SGHRS and CDR2 YFSETQ. CDR3 coding DNA: TGCGCCAGCAGCTCCACCAGGGGACAAGATACGCAGTATTTT. Amino acid sequence: CASSSTRGQDTQYF.

The chain joins TRBV7-9 to TRBJ1-1, with D perhaps TRBD1 (5 bases). There are 18 residues in the CDR3. V was trimmed by 5 bases and J by 6 bases, leaving 28 bases between them. CDR1 and CDR2 from the germline V gene are SEHNR and FQNEAQ (reference sequence). Here the CDR3 DNA reads TGTGCCAGCAGCCATATGGTCTATCGCGGCAGGGCGTATCCTGAAGCTTTCTTT. It encodes CASSHMVYRGRAYPEAFF.

The J gene is TRBJ1-2, the V gene TRBV28; 7 bases map to TRBD1. CDR1 and CDR2 from the germline V gene are MDHEN and SYDVKM. The V and J ends lost 6 bases and 4 bases, in that order; junction bases with no gene match: 11. The CDR3 spans 15 residues. CDR3 DNA: TGTGCCAGCAGCCCTTGGGGACAGACACTCTATGGCTACACCTTC. Translating it yields CASSPWGQTLYGYTF.

The chain recombines TRBV28 with TRBJ2-5, with D tentatively TRBD1 (5 bases). With 10 bases removed from V and 2 bases from J, the gap between germline ends came to 17 bases. Germline V CDR1 and CDR2: MDHEN, SYDVKM. The CDR3 has 14 amino acids. The CDR3 reads CATYPGHRQETQYF. DNA for the CDR3: TGTGCCACCTACCCAGGACACCGACAAGAGACCCAGTACTTC.

The chain couples TRBV5-4 to TRBJ2-6; no definite D call. The ends were cut back, 0 bases at V and 2 bases at J, with 9 bases in the middle. This CDR3 is 16 amino acids long. Germline lookup yields CDR1 SGHNT and CDR2 YYREEE (reference sequence). This CDR3 is CASSLDKGAGANVLTF. DNA of the CDR3: TGTGCCAGCAGCTTGGACAAGGGCGCTGGGGCCAACGTCCTGACTTTC.

V is TRBV24-1 and J is TRBJ1-1, with D unresolved. CDR1 and CDR2 from the germline V gene are KGHDR and SFDVKD. The CDR3 spans 13 residues. V lost 9 bases and J 5 bases, leaving 15 bases between the germline ends. For the CDR3, the DNA is TGTGCCACCTATGACCACTTTCTGACTGAAGCTTTCTTT. Translation gives CATYDHFLTEAFF.

This chain links TRBV30 with TRBJ1-5; TRBD1 matches 7 bases. V lost 3 bases, J lost 4 bases, and 6 bases stayed unmatched. This CDR3 contains 14 residues. Germline V gives CDR1 GTSNPN, CDR2 SVGIG (reference sequence). DNA of the CDR3: TGTGCCTGGAGGTCCGGGACAGCGAATCAGCCCCAGCATTTT. Translating gives CAWRSGTANQPQHF. Combining the CDR3 with reference TRBV30 and TRBJ1-5 gives the whole variable domain SQTIHQWPATLVQPVGSPLSLECTVEGTSNPNLYWYRQAAGRGLQLLFYSVGIGQISSEVPQNLSASRPQDRQFILSSKKLLLSDSGFYLCAWRSGTANQPQHFGDGTRLSIL.

This clone appeared a single time. This rearrangement joins TRBV11-2 to TRBJ1-1; D remains ambiguous. The V end was cut by 5 bases, the J end by 5 bases, with 18 bases between. Germline values: CDR1 SGHAT, CDR2 FQNNGV. The CDR3 contains 15 residues. CDR3 nucleotides: TGTGCCAGCAGCCGGATCGTCGGGGTACGGACTGAAGCTTTCTTT. Its protein product is CASSRIVGVRTEAFF.

This CDR3 is CASSQQGLETQYF. The CDR3 nucleotides read TGTGCCAGCTCACAACAGGGGCTGGAGACCCAGTACTTC. V usage is TRBV18 and J usage is TRBJ2-5; TRBD1 aligns across 7 bases. The CDR3 consists of 13 residues. Germline assignment: CDR1 KGHSH and CDR2 LQKENI. V lost 4 bases, J lost 5 bases, and 4 bases stayed unmatched.

This clone was seen just once. The rearrangement uses TRBV19 and TRBJ1-4; a weak D match, TRBD1 (5 bases). This CDR3 contains 14 residues. The germline CDR1 and CDR2 sequences are LNHDA and SQIVND (reference sequence). V was shortened by 5 bases and J by 8 bases, with 15 bases between the two germline ends. CDR3 nucleotides: TGTGCCAGTAGTTCCGCCGGGGGGATCGAAAAACTGTTTTTT. Its protein is CASSSAGGIEKLFF.

Concerning this clone: Other nucleotide sequences from this sample produce the same CDR3. The chain combines TRBV20-1 with TRBJ2-7; tentatively, D is TRBD2 (5 bases). V lost 0 bases to trimming and J lost 6 bases, with 6 bases between them. Germline assignment: CDR1 DFQATT and CDR2 SNEGSKA (reference sequence). The CDR3 is 11 amino acids. CDR3 coding DNA: TGCAGTGCTAGAGATCGGGGCGAGCAGTACTTC. This sequence encodes CSARDRGEQYF.

J is TRBJ1-3 and V is TRBV3-1 (or the pseudogene TRBV3-2); D remains ambiguous. Looked up from germline, CDR1 is LGHDT and CDR2 is YNNKEL (reference sequence). Trimming removed 3 bases from V and 7 bases from J, with 4 bases in between. CDR3 length equals 11 residues. The CDR3 reads CASSHSNTIYF. CDR3 nucleotide sequence: TGTGCCAGCAGCCATAGTAACACCATATATTTT.

The chain employs TRBV28 and TRBJ2-1, with D maybe TRBD1 (5 bases). V lost 5 bases and J lost 9, with 14 bases in between. The CDR3 spans 13 residues. The germline gives CDR1 MDHEN, CDR2 SYDVKM. The CDR3 sequence is CASSPTGGAEQFF. For the CDR3, the DNA is TGTGCCAGCAGTCCCACAGGTGGGGCTGAGCAGTTCTTC.

V usage is TRBV6-5 and J usage is TRBJ1-4, with 8 bases fitting TRBD1. The germline gives CDR1 MNHEY, CDR2 SVGAGI. V lost 10 bases, J lost 8 bases, and 15 bases stayed unmatched. CDR3 length: 15 residues. The CDR3 nucleotides read TGTGCCACCTCGCGAGGTGGGACAGGAGGGGAAAAACTGTTTTTT. Residues: CATSRGGTGGEKLFF.

The chain employs TRBV19 and TRBJ2-7, with D perhaps matching TRBD2 (7 bases). In germline, CDR1 is LNHDA, CDR2 SQIVND (reference sequence). Trimming took 8 bases from V and 1 from J, leaving 15 bases between them. The CDR3 is made up of 14 amino acids. The CDR3 DNA sequence: TGTGCCAGTGCCCTTAGGGGGGGTTCCTACGAGCAGTACTTC. Protein sequence: CASALRGGSYEQYF.

The J gene is TRBJ2-3, the V gene TRBV9, with D unresolved. The V and J ends lost 4 bases and 4 bases respectively, with 7 bases between them. Germline-derived CDR1 and CDR2 are SGDLS and YYNGEE. The CDR3 has 12 residues. The DNA for the CDR3 is TGTGCCAGCAGCCAGAAGGCAGATACGCAGTATTTT. The encoded protein is CASSQKADTQYF.

The chain uses TRBV4-2 and TRBJ1-2, with D possibly TRBD1 on 6 matching bases. Germline CDR1 reads LGHNA; CDR2 reads YNFKEQ. The ends were cut back, 1 base at V and 7 bases at J, with 10 bases in the middle. This CDR3 is 13 amino acids long. CDR3 sequence reads: CASSQAGVSGYTF. The CDR3 DNA reads TGTGCCAGCAGCCAAGCAGGGGTCTCTGGCTACACCTTC.

The V call is TRBV6-4, the J call TRBJ1-2, with D tentatively TRBD1 (6 bases). The germline V gene has CDR1 MRHNA and CDR2 SNTAGT. Trimming left V 0 bases short and J 7 bases short, with 21 bases between. The CDR3 totals 17 residues. The chain's CDR3 is CASSDSELGRGIAGYTF. The CDR3 DNA is TGTGCCAGCAGTGACTCGGAGTTGGGCAGGGGAATAGCTGGCTACACCTTC.

This chain joins TRBV7-9 and TRBJ1-1, with 7 bases aligning to TRBD1. The J segment lost 1 base and the V segment lost 3 bases, leaving 8 bases of the junction unmatched. The CDR3 is 16 amino acids. Germline V gene sequence: CDR1 SEHNR, CDR2 FQNEAQ (reference sequence). CDR3: CASSFPPGGTNTEAFF. The CDR3 coding sequence is TGTGCCAGCAGCTTCCCCCCAGGGGGAACGAACACTGAAGCTTTCTTT.